These T cell receptor beta chains were read from a single sample in a study of Graves' ophthalmopathy and Graves' hyperthyroidism. TCRdb redid the calling of the multiplex PCR reads with MiXCR, one entry per CDR3 protein. The data contain around 590,000 distinct CDR3 sequences, 39% of them singletons. The sequencing sample was made of peripheral blood or thyroid tissue (not recorded which). These receptors came from an adult man with Graves' hyperthyroidism. Each CDR3 is given with its conserved first and last residue. A D gene is named only where the DNA matches it firmly. Clone size is given for some rows only: seen once, a few or many times, or a class if the clone is expanded.

V,size,J,D,CDR3,DNA
TRBV6-1,many,TRBJ1-6,TRBD1,CASSVQGAIPLHF,TGTGCCAGCAGTGTCCAGGGGGCAATACCCCTCCACTTT
TRBV7-9,-,TRBJ1-2,-,CASSLAPLAAYTF,TGTGCCAGCAGCTTAGCCCCACTAGCGGCCTACACCTTC
TRBV7-2,-,TRBJ1-2,-,CASSPTGDNYGYTF,TGTGCCAGCAGCCCCACCGGGGATAACTATGGCTACACCTTC
TRBV7-2,few,TRBJ2-7,TRBD2,CASSHRLAGGAEQYF,TGTGCCAGCAGCCACAGACTAGCGGGAGGCGCCGAGCAGTACTTC
TRBV5-8,-,TRBJ2-6,-,CASSVEAGGLSGANVLTF,TGTGCCAGCAGCGTGGAGGCAGGCGGCTTATCTGGGGCCAACGTCCTGACTTTC
TRBV19,many,TRBJ2-7,TRBD2,CASSIASGRAHEQYF,TGTGCCAGTAGTATCGCTAGCGGGAGGGCCCACGAGCAGTACTTC
TRBV4-1,many,TRBJ1-1,-,CASSQDHGVGTEAFF,TGCGCCAGCAGCCAAGACCACGGGGTTGGCACTGAAGCTTTCTTT
TRBV2,few,TRBJ2-2,TRBD1,CASSDGGQGIPGELFF,TGTGCCAGCAGTGACGGGGGACAGGGAATCCCCGGGGAGCTGTTTTTT
TRBV12-3/TRBV12-4,many,TRBJ1-1,TRBD1,CASRLGTGLTEAFF,TGTGCCAGCAGGCTCGGGACAGGGTTAACTGAAGCTTTCTTT
TRBV7-9,-,TRBJ2-3,-,CASSYRHREADTQYF,TGTGCCAGCAGCTACCGGCACAGGGAGGCAGATACGCAGTATTTT
TRBV7-9,many,TRBJ2-5,TRBD2,CASSLLAGASETQYF,TGTGCCAGCAGCTTACTAGCGGGAGCATCCGAGACCCAGTACTTC
TRBV29-1,-,TRBJ2-7,TRBD1,CSVLSGTGSYEQYF,TGCAGCGTACTATCCGGGACAGGTTCCTACGAGCAGTACTTC
TRBV19,many,TRBJ1-2,TRBD1,CASSPGQQTGGYTF,TGTGCCAGTAGCCCGGGACAGCAAACGGGTGGCTACACCTTC
TRBV7-8,-,TRBJ2-7,TRBD2,CASKTSGGYEQYF,TGTGCCAGCAAGACTAGCGGGGGCTACGAGCAGTACTTC
TRBV10-3,-,TRBJ1-3,TRBD1,CAISELQGNTIYF,TGTGCCATCAGTGAGTTACAGGGGAACACCATATATTTT
TRBV5-1,-,TRBJ2-7,-,CASRDGSEQYF,TGCGCCAGCAGGGATGGGTCCGAGCAGTACTTC
TRBV6-2/TRBV6-3,-,TRBJ2-7,-,CASSHGGGNSYEQYF,TGTGCCAGCAGTCACGGCGGGGGCAACTCCTACGAGCAGTACTTC
TRBV7-9,-,TRBJ2-7,TRBD1,CASSGISDRGNEQYF,TGCGCCAGCAGTGGAATAAGCGACAGGGGCAATGAGCAGTACTTC
TRBV10-3,-,TRBJ2-7,TRBD1,CASRPGQTSSYEQYF,TGTGCCAGCAGGCCGGGACAGACCAGCTCCTACGAGCAGTACTTC
TRBV10-2,-,TRBJ2-3,-,CASSALGDTQYF,TGCGCCAGCAGCGCCCTAGGAGATACGCAGTATTTT
TRBV2,many,TRBJ2-7,-,CASLEWTAGDIEQYF,TGTGCCAGCCTTGAATGGACAGCCGGAGACATCGAGCAGTACTTC